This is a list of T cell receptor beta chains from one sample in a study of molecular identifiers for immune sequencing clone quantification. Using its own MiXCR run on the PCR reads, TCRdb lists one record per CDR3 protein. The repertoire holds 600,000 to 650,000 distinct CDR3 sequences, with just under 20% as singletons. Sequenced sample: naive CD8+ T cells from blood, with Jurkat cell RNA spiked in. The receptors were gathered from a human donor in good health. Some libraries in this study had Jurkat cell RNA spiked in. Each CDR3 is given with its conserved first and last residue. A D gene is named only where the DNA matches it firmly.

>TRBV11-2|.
CASSTPELAYEQYF
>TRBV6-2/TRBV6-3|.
CATQGPPGEKLFF
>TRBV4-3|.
CASSQDPVPSTDTQYF
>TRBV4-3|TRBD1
CASSQDATGGNTEAFF
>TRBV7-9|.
CASSYDPGGQDNEQFF
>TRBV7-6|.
CASSPGQHHPYNEQFF
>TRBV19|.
CASTHYDHTEAFF
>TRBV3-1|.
CASSPRTGRLAGWYEQFF
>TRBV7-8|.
CASSLVGLAGANVLTF
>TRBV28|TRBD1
CASSSLSGTGGYEQYF
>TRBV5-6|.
CASSGGEFPNSQYF
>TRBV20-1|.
CSARPYSKETQYF
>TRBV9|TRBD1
CASSPGDRDYEQYF
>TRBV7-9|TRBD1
CASSHRAEDRVQGRLFF
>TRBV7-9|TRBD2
CASSSSGTRGEQYF
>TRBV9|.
CASSVEEGNYGYAF
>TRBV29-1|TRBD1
CSVESDREAFF
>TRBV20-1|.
CSVPGLLDQPQHF
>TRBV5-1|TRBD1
CASRTKDRATYEQYF
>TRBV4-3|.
CASSQDISGANVLTF
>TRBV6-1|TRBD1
CASSAAGGPRQFF
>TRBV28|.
CASSSSGTVNSPLHF
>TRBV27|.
CASSLITPGSGANVLTF
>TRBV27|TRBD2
CASSTGVSGSTDTQYF
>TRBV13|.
CASTQGTGEQYF
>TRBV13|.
CASSGGPSNSNNEQFF
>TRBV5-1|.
CASRSTNTEAFF
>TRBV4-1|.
CASSQDGLGSGEQFF
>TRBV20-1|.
CSARDSFQGTYEQYF
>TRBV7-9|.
CASSLWSDGDGGEQYF
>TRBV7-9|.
CASSLVIPRGNIQYF
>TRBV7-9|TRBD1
CASSLGPLKGATTDTQYF
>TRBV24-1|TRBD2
CATSSGGSQETQYF
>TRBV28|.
CAGSLGLNQPQHF
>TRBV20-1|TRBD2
CSAITLSREQNTGELFF
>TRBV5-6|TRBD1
CASRYAGGGPEAFF
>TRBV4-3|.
CASSRRGKGAGPYNEQFF
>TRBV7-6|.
CASSLVPGGNQPQHF
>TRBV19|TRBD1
CASTRTGGFLGEQYF
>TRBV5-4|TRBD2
CASSLGAGTSYEQYF
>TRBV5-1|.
CASNLDRPPHMNTEAFF